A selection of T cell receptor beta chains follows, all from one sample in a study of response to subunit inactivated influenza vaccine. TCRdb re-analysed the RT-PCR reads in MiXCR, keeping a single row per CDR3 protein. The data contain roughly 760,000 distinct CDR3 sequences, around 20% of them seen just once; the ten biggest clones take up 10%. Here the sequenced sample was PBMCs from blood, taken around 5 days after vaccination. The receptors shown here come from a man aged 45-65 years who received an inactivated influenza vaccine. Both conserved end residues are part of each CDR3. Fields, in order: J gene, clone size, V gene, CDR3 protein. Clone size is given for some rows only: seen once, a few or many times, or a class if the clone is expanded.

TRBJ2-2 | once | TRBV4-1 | CASSRTGLTTGELFF
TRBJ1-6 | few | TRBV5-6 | CASSGQYNSPLHF
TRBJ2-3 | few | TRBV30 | CAWSVSGGTDTQYF
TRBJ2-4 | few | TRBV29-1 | CSVGAGAKNIQYF
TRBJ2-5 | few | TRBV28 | CASSDSSGQETQYF
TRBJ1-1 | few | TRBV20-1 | CSASVDTEAFF
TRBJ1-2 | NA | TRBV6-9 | CASSYHRTGRAAKNGYTF
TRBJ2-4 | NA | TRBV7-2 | CASSDLPGTSDGNIQYF
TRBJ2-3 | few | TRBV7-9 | CASSPRRWGRADTQYF
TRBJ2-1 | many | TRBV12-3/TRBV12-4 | CASSASLGGNNEQFF
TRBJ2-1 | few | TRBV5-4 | CASSFRDRAKEQFF
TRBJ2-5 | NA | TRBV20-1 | CSARVAGDFRETQYF
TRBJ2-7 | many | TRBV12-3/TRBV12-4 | CASSSRLYEQYF
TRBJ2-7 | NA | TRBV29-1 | CSTRGGGSSYEQYF
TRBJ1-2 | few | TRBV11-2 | CASSLVVRPAGGYTF
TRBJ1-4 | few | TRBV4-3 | CASSQGQGSEKLFF
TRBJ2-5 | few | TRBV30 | CAWSVGVATQYF
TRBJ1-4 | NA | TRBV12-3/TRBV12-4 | CASSSGVGKLFF
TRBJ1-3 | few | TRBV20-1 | CSARDDRTGNTIYF
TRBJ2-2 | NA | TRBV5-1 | CASSWAQGTGELFF
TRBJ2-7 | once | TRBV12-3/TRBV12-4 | CASSSRDRDFKRYF
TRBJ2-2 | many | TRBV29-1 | CSVIARANTGELFF
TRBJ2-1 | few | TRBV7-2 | CASSFSGRIYEQFF
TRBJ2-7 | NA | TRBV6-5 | CASSYGTAPIYEQYF
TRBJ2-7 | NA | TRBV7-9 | CASSSDRVEQYF
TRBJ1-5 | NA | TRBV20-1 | CSAITGGESNQPQHF
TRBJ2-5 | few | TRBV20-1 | CSGGPGEETQYF
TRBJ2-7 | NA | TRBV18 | CASSPATGGRYEQYF
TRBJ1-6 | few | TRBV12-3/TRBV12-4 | CASSLRGNLHF
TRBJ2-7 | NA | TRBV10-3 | CAIRRTDIHPGGEQYF
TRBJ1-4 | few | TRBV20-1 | CSARDRFRGHEKLFF
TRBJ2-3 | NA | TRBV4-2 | CASSLDFAGGADTQYF
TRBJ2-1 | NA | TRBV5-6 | CASSLLRGLQSNEQFF
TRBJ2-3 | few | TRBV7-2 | CASSASGLDTQYF
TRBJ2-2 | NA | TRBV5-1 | CASSLGQGVLGQRNTGELFF
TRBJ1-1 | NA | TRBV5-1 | CASSLWAGIGNTEAFF
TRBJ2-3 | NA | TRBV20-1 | CSATGTETDTQYF
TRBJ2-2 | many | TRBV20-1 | CSARGGHANTGELFF
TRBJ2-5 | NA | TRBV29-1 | CSASVSGLRLYF
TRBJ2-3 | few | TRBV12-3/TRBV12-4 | CASTSGLAGVTDTQYF
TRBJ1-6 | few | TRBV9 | CASSVAQGPNSPLHF